This paragraph reports one T cell receptor beta chain. Its target antigen remains unknown. No much larger clonotype is one base removed from it; base qualities were not supplied. TCR beta CDR3 regions were amplified from RNA transcripts. The TCR CDR3 was subjected to a first round of RT-PCR using the HTBI primer set and the Qiagen OneStep RT-PCR kit. Libraries were constructed in a second round of multiplex PCR, after which size selection and purification were carried out. The libraries were sequenced on an Illumina HiSeq2000 using paired-end 100 bp reads. As for how the authors treated the data: SOAPnuke was used to process the raw data, with reads discarded if the reads contained adapters or uncalled bases, had a mean Phred below 15, or lacked an exact constant-primer or identifier match. COPE v1.2.5 was used to merge high-quality paired reads, and clonotypes were defined as unique nucleotide sequences. MiTCR v1.1 was used to align the clonotypes against IMGT TRBV, TRBD and TRBJ reference segments. The analysis included only V-J combinations with a frequency above 0.0001, which together covered about 99% of the repertoires. A TCS score was defined as the ratio of F50 (clonal expansion) to E x V (chaos), with BLOSUM62-based TCRdist applied between CDR3 peptides within each V-J. Welch's t-statistics and random forest reduced several hundred V-J features to 10 to 15, which were used in a naive Bayes classifier (R e1071). Thyroid-blood repertoire similarity was quantified with the Morisita-Horn index. TCRdb passed the public sequencing reads through fastp at Q25 and MiXCR, retaining productive beta sequences. Each entry is one CDR3 protein sequence, shown with its most common DNA and genes. For this entry, the V and J calls and clone size follow TCRdb and not the study's own pipeline. In this sample the table shows 750,000 to 900,000 distinct CDR3 sequences, more than 30% of which occur a single time. Jointly, the top ten make up 7.5% to 9.5% of the sample.

As encoded in the germline V gene (reference sequence), CDR1 is SEHNR while CDR2 is FQNEAQ. Relative to germline, V is missing 5 bases and J is missing 4 bases, with 8 bases of the junction outside any gene match. The CDR3 covers 15 residues, taking in both the cysteine and the phenylalanine. CDR3 DNA is the only sequence kept; it has 45 bases, read in frame from the first base. This entry belongs to a study of T cells in Graves' hyperthyroidism and ophthalmopathy (dated by TCRdb to the late 2010s). Broadly, across the study: Peripheral blood was collected at initial diagnosis, before any treatment. TCR V-J signatures able to tell the groups apart were searched for in a discovery cohort of 90 to 100 patients, of whom under 45 had Graves' ophthalmopathy and around 57 had stable Graves' hyperthyroidism. Prospective prediction of ophthalmopathy was tested in an independent validation cohort consisting of roughly 20 hyperthyroidism patients and some 15 patients who later progressed to ophthalmopathy. The approximately 98 discovery patients were randomly divided into training and test sets at a 7:3 ratio. In addition, the study compared T-cell repertoires in thyroid tissue and in blood from six Graves' hyperthyroidism patients. Following sampling, methimazole starting at 30 mg daily was given to hyperthyroidism patients, and high-dose intravenous methylprednisolone was given to ophthalmopathy patients. The paper reports TCR Vbeta CDR3 sequencing of more than 120 peripheral blood samples: approximately 41 ophthalmopathy, roughly 74 hyperthyroidism and around 17 progressor patients. What the work shows at the level of the full study, not this receptor alone: In validation, the model predicted progression to ophthalmopathy a median of roughly 6.1 months before onset, with around 70% sensitivity and 72.22% specificity. A 13 V-J signature model separated ophthalmopathy from stable hyperthyroidism, with approximately 86% sensitivity and 81.08% specificity in cross-validation and 80%/75% in testing. No statistical method was used to fix the sample size in advance, and group allocation was not hidden from the investigators. Blood samples also contained most of the expanded thyroid clonotypes (frequency above 0.001), which suggests that blood repertoires may reflect thyroid immune responses.

Stable Graves' hyperthyroidism was defined as no progression to ophthalmopathy during 18 months of follow-up. Hyperthyroidism patients were aged 18 to 65 years and newly diagnosed, with disease duration of less than 2 months. The study excluded patients with uncontrolled infections, other autoimmune diseases, pregnancy or lactation. Diagnoses were based on clinical symptoms, serum thyroxine and TRAb, thyroid ultrasound and orbital computed tomography. Ficoll-Paque density gradient centrifugation was used to isolate PBMCs from under 11 ml of fresh peripheral blood. Total RNA was extracted using Trizol reagent, and RNA quality was assessed on an Agilent 2100 Bioanalyzer.

Sample: blood. In this chain, TRBV7-9 is recombined with TRBJ2-7, and 10 junction bases match TRBD1. The sequence was obtained from a man between 18 and 29 years old with Graves' hyperthyroidism. The CDR3: CASSRSGTGVYEQYF. The sequence in DNA is TGTGCCAGCAGCCGCTCCGGGACAGGGGTATACGAGCAGTACTTC.